The next 21 T cell receptor beta chains were all read from a single sample in a study of T cells after yellow fever vaccination. TCRdb reprocessed the 5' RACE reads with MiXCR, giving one entry per CDR3 protein. The repertoire holds hundreds of thousands of distinct CDR3 sequences, 9% to 15% seen once, with approximately 15% in the top ten. The sequences come from PBMCs, collected on the day of the yellow fever booster vaccination. The receptors here all came from a man aged 25 to 45 who received the YFV17D yellow fever vaccine.

CDR3 DNA sequence: TGCAGCGGAAGCAAGGTCTCCCTCTTCACAGATACGCAGTATTTT. Translation: CSGSKVSLFTDTQYF. V usage is TRBV29-1 and J usage is TRBJ2-3, with unresolved D. Germline CDR1 and CDR2: SQVTM and ANQGSEA. Trimming left V 7 bases short and J 2 bases short, with 19 bases between. This CDR3 is 15 amino acids long.

This clonotype came up a few times. The chain employs TRBV19 and TRBJ2-5; tentatively, D is TRBD1 or TRBD2 (5 bases each). The CDR3 consists of 16 residues. The ends were cut back, 5 bases at V and 5 bases at J, with 21 bases in the middle. Germline assignment: CDR1 LNHDA and CDR2 SQIVND (reference sequence). The CDR3 loop reads CASSSGTWKRRETQYF. CDR3 DNA sequence: TGTGCCAGTAGTTCGGGGACCTGGAAGAGGAGGGAGACCCAGTACTTC.

The gene calls are TRBV7-9 and TRBJ2-1; no firm D call. There are 16 residues in the CDR3. The germline CDR1 and CDR2 sequences are SEHNR and FQNEAQ (reference sequence). V lost 1 base and J lost 0, with 10 bases in between. In nucleotides, the CDR3 is TGTGCCAGCAGCTTAGGGCAGAGTCTCTCCTACAATGAGCAGTTCTTC. Residues: CASSLGQSLSYNEQFF.

In regard to this clonotype: Germline is not matched at one junction end, which may reflect a read error. As DNA, the CDR3 is TGCTGTGCTAGAGATCGACAGGGACTAGCGGGGTATTTTTCCTACAATGAGCAGTTCTTC. It codes for CCARDRQGLAGYFSYNEQFF. V and J are TRBV20-1 and TRBJ2-1, with 13 bases that match TRBD2. Germline CDR1 is DFQATT and CDR2 is SNEGSKA (reference sequence). The CDR3 contains 20 residues.

This clonotype has just a few counts. The rearrangement joins TRBV5-1 to TRBJ2-1; 10 nucleotides agree with TRBD2. V was clipped by 6 bases and J by 8 bases; unmatched bases: 23. This CDR3 is 19 amino acids long. Germline V lookup: CDR1 SGHRS, CDR2 YFSETQ. The chain's CDR3 is CASTLRWDKASGSGYEQFF. The CDR3 bases are TGCGCCAGCACCCTTCGATGGGACAAGGCTAGCGGGAGTGGTTATGAGCAGTTCTTC.

This clonotype was seen ten or more times. This chain uses TRBV18 with TRBJ2-1; 7 bases are a match to TRBD2. Germline loops: CDR1 KGHSH, CDR2 LQKENI. This CDR3 has 15 amino acids. The J segment lost 8 bases and the V segment lost 4 bases, leaving 11 bases of the junction unmatched. The CDR3, as DNA: TGTGCCAGCTCACGTCAGCGGGGAGAGGGTGATGAGCAGTTCTTC. This sequence encodes CASSRQRGEGDEQFF.

The chain uses TRBV14 and TRBJ2-7, with no clear D. V was clipped by 3 bases and J by 3 bases, with 6 bases between them. This CDR3 contains 12 residues. Germline CDR1 is SGHDN and CDR2 is FVKESK. For the CDR3, the DNA is TGTGCCAGCAGCCACACGTACTACGAGCAGTACTTC. This gives the protein CASSHTYYEQYF.

This clonotype turned up a few times. This chain connects TRBV10-2 to TRBJ2-7; 13 bases fit TRBD2. Germline lookup yields CDR1 WSHSY and CDR2 SAAADI. The V segment lost 7 bases and the J segment 2 bases; nucleotides outside the gene matches: 8. The CDR3 is 16 amino acids. CDR3 sequence (DNA): TGCGCCAGCACCGGACTAGCGGGAGATCGGGCCTACGAGCAGTACTTC. Amino acid sequence: CASTGLAGDRAYEQYF.

In its sample, this clonotype was seen a few times. The chain has TRBV10-3 and TRBJ2-3, with 9 nucleotides matching TRBD2. The junction had 6 bases not matched to a gene; V was cut back by 2 bases and J by 6 bases. Germline CDR1 is ENHRY and CDR2 is SYGVKD. The CDR3 loop spans 15 amino acids. Here the CDR3 reads CAISEVSGSIDTQYF. CDR3 nucleotide sequence: TGTGCCATCAGTGAGGTTAGCGGGAGTATCGATACGCAGTATTTT.

This clonotype has more than one count but fewer than ten. The chain joins TRBV30 to TRBJ2-7; 12 bases line up with TRBD2. The CDR3 contains 13 residues. With 5 bases clipped from V and 7 bases from J, the junction kept 6 bases outside the gene matches. CDR1 is GTSNPN, CDR2 SVGIG, per germline (reference sequence). CDR3 coding DNA: TGTGCCTGGGCGACTAGCGGGAGTGGGGAGCAGTACTTC. Translation gives CAWATSGSGEQYF. Variable domain in full (rest from reference TRBV30 and TRBJ2-7): SQTIHQWPATLVQPVGSPLSLECTVEGTSNPNLYWYRQAAGRGLQLLFYSVGIGQISSEVPQNLSASRPQDRQFILSSKKLLLSDSGFYLCAWATSGSGEQYFGPGTRLTVT.

This clonotype was counted at least ten times. The chain uses TRBV20-1 and TRBJ2-3; 9 bases line up with TRBD2. Trimming at V came to 2 bases and at J to 4 bases, leaving 7 bases not matched to a gene. CDR1 and CDR2 from the germline V gene are DFQATT and SNEGSKA (reference sequence). This CDR3 contains 15 residues. CDR3 in DNA: TGCAGTGCTAGAAACTTAGCGGGAGTGGCAGATACGCAGTATTTT. Translating it yields CSARNLAGVADTQYF.

This clonotype was detected only a few times. The chain couples TRBV5-1 to TRBJ2-1; 11 nucleotides agree with TRBD2. Germline trimming cut 0 bases from V and 7 bases from J; bases unmatched to any gene: 9. CDR3 size: 17 residues. Germline assignment: CDR1 SGHRS and CDR2 YFSETQ. CDR3 in DNA: TGCGCCAGCAGCTTGGAGGGGACTAGCGGTTGGGATAATGAGCAGTTCTTC. It encodes CASSLEGTSGWDNEQFF.

This clonotype was observed many times. The rearrangement links TRBV7-9 to TRBJ2-7, with 7 nucleotides matching TRBD2. The germline V gene has CDR1 SEHNR and CDR2 FQNEAQ (reference sequence). CDR3 length: 14 residues. V shed 5 bases, J shed 2 bases, and the junction held 6 bases outside the gene matches. As DNA, the CDR3 is TGTGCCAGCAGCCATCTGGGGGGGGCCTACGAGCAGTACTTC. Protein product: CASSHLGGAYEQYF.

This chain joins TRBV20-1 and TRBJ2-5, with D maybe TRBD1 (6 bases). The germline CDR1 and CDR2 sequences are DFQATT and SNEGSKA (reference sequence). The CDR3 is 13 residues long. Trimming took 6 bases from V and 1 from J, leaving 12 bases between them. The CDR3 bases are TGCAGTGCGTACACAGGGATCCAAGAGACCCAGTACTTC. Translating gives CSAYTGIQETQYF.

This chain joins TRBV20-1 and TRBJ1-6, with D perhaps TRBD1 (5 bases). V lost 0 bases to trimming and J lost 6 bases, with 15 bases between them. The V gene's germline CDR1 is DFQATT and CDR2 SNEGSKA (reference sequence). This CDR3 contains 16 residues. CDR3 sequence reads: CSARDSGPKLNSPLHF. For the CDR3, the DNA is TGCAGTGCTAGAGATTCAGGGCCAAAGCTTAATTCACCCCTCCACTTT.

The J gene is TRBJ1-1, the V gene TRBV28; 7 nucleotides line up with TRBD1. The length of the CDR3 is 14 residues. V was clipped by 3 bases and J by 1 base; unmatched bases: 2. CDR1 and CDR2 from the germline V gene are MDHEN and SYDVKM. CDR3: CASSFRGENTEAFF. DNA of the CDR3: TGTGCCAGCAGTTTCAGGGGGGAGAACACTGAAGCTTTCTTT.

The rearrangement uses TRBV7-9 and TRBJ2-1; no clear D gene. V lost 1 base, J lost 12 bases, and 7 bases lay in between. The germline V gene encodes CDR1 SEHNR and CDR2 FQNEAQ (reference sequence). The length of the CDR3 is 11 residues. The CDR3 loop is CASSLVNRQFF. The CDR3 coding sequence is TGTGCCAGCAGCTTAGTTAATAGGCAGTTCTTC.

The chain combines TRBV20-1 with TRBJ2-3, with 10 positions matching TRBD2. Germline assignment: CDR1 DFQATT and CDR2 SNEGSKA (reference sequence). Trimming took 7 bases from V and 2 from J; bases not matched to a gene: 15. The CDR3 has 17 amino acids. CDR3 sequence: CSVPRGSGRPLTDTQYF. The CDR3 nucleotides read TGCAGTGTCCCCCGGGGTAGCGGGAGGCCCCTCACAGATACGCAGTATTTT.

The chain is built from TRBV20-1 and TRBJ2-7; possibly TRBD1 for D (6 bases). This CDR3 region has 13 residues. The germline V gene has CDR1 DFQATT and CDR2 SNEGSKA (reference sequence). Trimming pared 5 bases from V and 3 bases from J, leaving 14 bases between. In DNA, the CDR3 is TGCAGTGCTGCCCGAGACAGGAGCTACGAGCAGTACTTC. Amino acids: CSAARDRSYEQYF.

The chain combines TRBV23-1 with TRBJ2-2, with D uncertain. TRBV23-1 is an ORF; its function is uncertain. V was shortened by 0 bases and J by 1 base, with 6 bases between the two germline ends. This CDR3 contains 15 residues. The CDR3 sequence is CASSQSALNTGELFF. Written as DNA, the CDR3 is TGCGCCAGCAGTCAATCAGCTCTGAACACCGGGGAGCTGTTTTTT.

This chain joins TRBV7-2 and TRBJ1-1; D is ambiguous. Trimming pared 3 bases from V and 0 bases from J, leaving 8 bases between. Per germline, CDR1 SGHTA and CDR2 FQGNSA. The CDR3 runs to 14 residues. In nucleotides, the CDR3 is TGTGCCAGCAGCTTCCACGGGATGAACACTGAAGCTTTCTTT. This sequence encodes CASSFHGMNTEAFF.